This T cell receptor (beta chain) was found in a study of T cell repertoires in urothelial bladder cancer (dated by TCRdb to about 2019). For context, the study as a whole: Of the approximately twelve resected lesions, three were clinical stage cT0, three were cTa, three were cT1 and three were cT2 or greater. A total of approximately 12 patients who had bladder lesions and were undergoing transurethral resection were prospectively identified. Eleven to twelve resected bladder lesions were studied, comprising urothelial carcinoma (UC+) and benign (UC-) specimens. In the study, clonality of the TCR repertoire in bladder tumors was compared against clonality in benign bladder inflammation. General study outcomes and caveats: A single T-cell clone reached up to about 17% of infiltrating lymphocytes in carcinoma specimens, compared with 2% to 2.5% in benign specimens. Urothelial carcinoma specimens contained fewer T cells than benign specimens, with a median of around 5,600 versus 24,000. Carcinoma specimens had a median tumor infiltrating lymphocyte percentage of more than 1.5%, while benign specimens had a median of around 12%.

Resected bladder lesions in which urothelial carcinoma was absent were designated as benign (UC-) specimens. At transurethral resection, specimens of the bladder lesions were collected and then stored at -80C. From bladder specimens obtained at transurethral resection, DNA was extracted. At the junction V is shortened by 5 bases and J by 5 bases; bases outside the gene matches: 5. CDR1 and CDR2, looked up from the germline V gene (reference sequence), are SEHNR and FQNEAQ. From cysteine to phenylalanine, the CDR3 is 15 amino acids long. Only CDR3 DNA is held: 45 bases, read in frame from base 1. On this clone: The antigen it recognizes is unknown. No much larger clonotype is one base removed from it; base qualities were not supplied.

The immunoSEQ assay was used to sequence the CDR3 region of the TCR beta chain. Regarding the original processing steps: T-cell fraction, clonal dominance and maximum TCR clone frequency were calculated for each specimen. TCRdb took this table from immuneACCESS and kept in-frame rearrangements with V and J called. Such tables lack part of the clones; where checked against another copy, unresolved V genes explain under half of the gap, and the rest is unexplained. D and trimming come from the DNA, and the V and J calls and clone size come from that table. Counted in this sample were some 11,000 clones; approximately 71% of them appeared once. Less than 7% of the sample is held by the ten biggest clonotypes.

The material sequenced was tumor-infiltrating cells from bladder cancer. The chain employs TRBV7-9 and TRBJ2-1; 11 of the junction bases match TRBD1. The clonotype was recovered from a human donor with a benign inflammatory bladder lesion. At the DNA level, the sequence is TGTGCCAGCAGCACGGACAGGGGGCTCAACAATGAGCAGTTCTTC. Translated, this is CASSTDRGLNNEQFF.